This TCR beta chain was identified in a study of identical twins. This CDR3 has 12 residues. Germline-derived CDR1 and CDR2 are DFQATT and SNEGSKA (reference sequence). V shed 4 bases and J shed 5 bases, with 11 bases lying between them. After template switching added a universal primer site, the resulting cDNA carried unique molecular identifiers. MiXCR was run by TCRdb on the 5' RACE reads, yielding one entry per CDR3 protein. The table records 430,000 or so distinct CDR3 sequences, approximately 24% of them present only once. Only a few counts were recorded for this clonotype. Its antigen is not identified. Study-level points and caveats: Beta clonotypes that were abundant in cord blood contained fewer insertions, a pattern absent from memory repertoires. There was an excess of low generation probability in the out-of-frame alpha sequences that twins shared.

A further study also used this sample, focusing on T cells expressing NK-cell markers. That study adds: An anti-gamma-delta TCR antibody confined sorting to alpha-beta TCR T cells across several of the experiments.

The material sequenced was CD4+ T cells sorted from blood. The origin of this receptor is a young woman in good health. The genes are TRBV20-1 and TRBJ1-1; the D is unclear. CDR3 nucleotides: TGCAGTGCTACCCCAGGAGGTACTGAAGCTTTCTTT. This codes for CSATPGGTEAFF.